A selection of T cell receptor beta chains follows, all from one sample in a study of cytomegalovirus exposure and HLA in healthy donors. Profiling relied on immunoSEQ multiplex PCR, and the TCRdb table lists in-frame clones only, not all of them. The sample shows over 150,000 clones, approximately 80% of them seen only once. The sample was PBMCs. These TCRs come from a man between 18 and 35 years old in good health and CMV-seronegative. Each CDR3 is given without its conserved first and last residue. The order of the fields is CDR3 protein, clone size, CDR3 length, V gene. Rows may omit the clone size; those that give it use once, few, many or a size class.

CDR3aa: ASSGRVKNTEAF; abundance: .; len: 12; v_gene: TRBV21-1
CDR3aa: ASSKYRLETQY; abundance: .; len: 11; v_gene: TRBV11-1
CDR3aa: SVLRSGGNEQF; abundance: .; len: 11; v_gene: TRBV29-1
CDR3aa: ASRFDEGAGNTIY; abundance: .; len: 13; v_gene: TRBV2
CDR3aa: ASSLAGVDYNEQF; abundance: .; len: 13; v_gene: TRBV27
CDR3aa: ASSLSPGINQPQH; abundance: .; len: 13; v_gene: TRBV27
CDR3aa: ASSPLRNLAGGFDNEQF; abundance: .; len: 17; v_gene: TRBV27
CDR3aa: ASSLGGQVLPYEQY; abundance: .; len: 14; v_gene: TRBV5-4
CDR3aa: ATSQRTGAVNGAF; abundance: .; len: 13; v_gene: TRBV15
CDR3aa: ASSEGQGSFGYT; abundance: .; len: 12; v_gene: TRBV2
CDR3aa: ASSEGSGVEEQF; abundance: .; len: 12; v_gene: TRBV9
CDR3aa: AWRKTASTDTQY; abundance: .; len: 12; v_gene: TRBV30
CDR3aa: ASSQVLRYEQY; abundance: .; len: 11; v_gene: TRBV4-1
CDR3aa: ASSQDIQGNTGELF; abundance: .; len: 14; v_gene: TRBV4-3
CDR3aa: ASSLTFDRGMSNQPQH; abundance: .; len: 16; v_gene: TRBV4-2
CDR3aa: ASSRSGVINQPQH; abundance: .; len: 13; v_gene: TRBV28
CDR3aa: ASSPERESTDTQY; abundance: .; len: 13; v_gene: TRBV4-3
CDR3aa: ASSIRHPRNQPQH; abundance: .; len: 13; v_gene: TRBV19
CDR3aa: ASSLEGRGGGELF; abundance: .; len: 13; v_gene: TRBV11-3
CDR3aa: ASSYPDPGGVDGYT; abundance: .; len: 14; v_gene: TRBV6-6
CDR3aa: ASSFSPTGPETGNTIY; abundance: few; len: 16; v_gene: TRBV5-1
CDR3aa: ASSLIRSLADYNEQF; abundance: .; len: 15; v_gene: TRBV4-1
CDR3aa: ASNRGGASTGELF; abundance: .; len: 13; v_gene: TRBV6-5
CDR3aa: ASSRSTEMNTEAF; abundance: .; len: 13; v_gene: TRBV5-1
CDR3aa: AAGTGTYQPQH; abundance: once; len: 11; v_gene: TRBV10-3
CDR3aa: ASSIVEQPNSPLH; abundance: .; len: 13; v_gene: TRBV19
CDR3aa: ASSFLGTGRGGANVLT; abundance: .; len: 16; v_gene: TRBV7-9
CDR3aa: ASSSKAGTGHYGYT; abundance: .; len: 14; v_gene: TRBV7-2
CDR3aa: ASSVGAGTGAYEQY; abundance: .; len: 14; v_gene: TRBV5-8
CDR3aa: ASSGGMDTQY; abundance: .; len: 10; v_gene: TRBV5-6
CDR3aa: ASSLWPGSGNEQF; abundance: .; len: 13; v_gene: TRBV5-6
CDR3aa: ASSRRQDAYGYT; abundance: .; len: 12; v_gene: TRBV5-1
CDR3aa: ASSSTSGGRTDTQY; abundance: .; len: 14; v_gene: TRBV7-3
CDR3aa: ASSVGTAAWTQY; abundance: .; len: 12; v_gene: TRBV9